Listed below are T cell receptor beta chains from one sample, sequenced in a study of CD8 T cells in Susac syndrome. TCRdb recomputed calls from the immunoSEQ multiplex PCR reads with MiXCR, one row per CDR3 protein. The sample carries 150,000 to 200,000 distinct CDR3 sequences, approximately 95% recorded once. Material: CD4+ T cells from PBMCs. The receptors stem from a human donor in good health. The CDR3 runs from the conserved cysteine through the conserved F or W. The D gene is left open where the match is weak. Clone size appears in some rows only: once, few, many, or a class for an expanded clone.

D gene: -; V gene: TRBV7-9; clone size: -; J gene: TRBJ2-4; CDR3 DNA: TGTGCCAGCAGCCGGGACATGGGCATTCAGTACTTC; CDR3 protein: CASSRDMGIQYF
D gene: -; V gene: TRBV28; clone size: few; J gene: TRBJ2-1; CDR3 DNA: TGTGCCAGCAGTTCAAATAATGAGCAGTTCTTC; CDR3 protein: CASSSNNEQFF
D gene: -; V gene: TRBV19; clone size: -; J gene: TRBJ2-7; CDR3 DNA: TGTGCCAGTAGTTTGGGCCTCTCCTACGAGCAGTACTTC; CDR3 protein: CASSLGLSYEQYF
D gene: -; V gene: TRBV25-1; clone size: -; J gene: TRBJ2-3; CDR3 DNA: TGTGCCAGCAGTCCAATGCGGGGAAGGGGTCAGACGCAGTATTTT; CDR3 protein: CASSPMRGRGQTQYF
D gene: -; V gene: TRBV5-4; clone size: -; J gene: TRBJ1-2; CDR3 DNA: TGTGCCAGCAGCTTGGAGGGCAGGAGTCGGGGCTACACCTTC; CDR3 protein: CASSLEGRSRGYTF
D gene: -; V gene: TRBV5-4; clone size: -; J gene: TRBJ2-2; CDR3 DNA: TGTGCCAGCATTCTGGTAGACACCGGGGAGCTGTTTTTT; CDR3 protein: CASILVDTGELFF
D gene: -; V gene: TRBV2; clone size: few; J gene: TRBJ2-3; CDR3 DNA: TGTGCCAGCCGACTAGCAGATACGCAGTATTTT; CDR3 protein: CASRLADTQYF
D gene: -; V gene: TRBV20-1; clone size: -; J gene: TRBJ2-1; CDR3 DNA: TGCAGTGCTAGTCTTATCAATGAGCAGTTCTTC; CDR3 protein: CSASLINEQFF
D gene: -; V gene: TRBV12-3/TRBV12-4; clone size: -; J gene: TRBJ1-2; CDR3 DNA: TGTGCCAGCAGTATCGGGGCCTATGGCTACACCTTC; CDR3 protein: CASSIGAYGYTF
D gene: TRBD2; V gene: TRBV5-1; clone size: -; J gene: TRBJ2-1; CDR3 DNA: TGCGCCAGCAGCTTGTTAGCGGGAGGCAATGAGCAGTTCTTC; CDR3 protein: CASSLLAGGNEQFF
D gene: -; V gene: TRBV30; clone size: -; J gene: TRBJ2-7; CDR3 DNA: TGTGCCTGGAGTGTGATGGACTACGAGCAGTACTTC; CDR3 protein: CAWSVMDYEQYF
D gene: TRBD2; V gene: TRBV3-1; clone size: -; J gene: TRBJ2-7; CDR3 DNA: TGTGCCAGCAGCTATAGCGGGAGCCCCGAGCAGTACTTC; CDR3 protein: CASSYSGSPEQYF
D gene: TRBD2; V gene: TRBV28; clone size: once; J gene: TRBJ2-5; CDR3 DNA: TGTGCCAGCCCCCCGCCGGGACTAGCGGGAGTGTGGGAGACCCAGTACTTC; CDR3 protein: CASPPPGLAGVWETQYF
D gene: -; V gene: TRBV7-2; clone size: once; J gene: TRBJ2-1; CDR3 DNA: TGTGCCAGCAGCTTAGCGCTAAGTGGGTCACCGGCTGAGCAGTTCTTC; CDR3 protein: CASSLALSGSPAEQFF
D gene: -; V gene: TRBV12-3/TRBV12-4; clone size: -; J gene: TRBJ2-2; CDR3 DNA: TGTGCCAGCAGCTGGACCGATACCGGGGAGCTGTTTTTT; CDR3 protein: CASSWTDTGELFF
D gene: -; V gene: TRBV27; clone size: -; J gene: TRBJ2-1; CDR3 DNA: TGTGCCAGCAGTTTAGGCGGAATTCCGACGCAGTTCTTC; CDR3 protein: CASSLGGIPTQFF
D gene: -; V gene: TRBV29-1; clone size: -; J gene: TRBJ1-2; CDR3 DNA: TGCAGCGTTGAAAAATTGGGGCAGGGATATGGCTACACCTTC; CDR3 protein: CSVEKLGQGYGYTF
D gene: -; V gene: TRBV5-1; clone size: -; J gene: TRBJ2-1; CDR3 DNA: TGCGCCAGCAGCTTGACAGGTCAATCCTCCTACAATGAGCAGTTCTTC; CDR3 protein: CASSLTGQSSYNEQFF
D gene: TRBD2; V gene: TRBV30; clone size: -; J gene: TRBJ2-3; CDR3 DNA: TGTGCCTGGAGTGCGGGAGGGCCTACTACGCAGTATTTT; CDR3 protein: CAWSAGGPTTQYF
D gene: TRBD2; V gene: TRBV13; clone size: -; J gene: TRBJ2-5; CDR3 DNA: TGTGCCAGCAGCTTAGGACTAGCGGGGCTCCAAGAGACCCAGTACTTC; CDR3 protein: CASSLGLAGLQETQYF
D gene: TRBD2; V gene: TRBV5-4; clone size: -; J gene: TRBJ2-7; CDR3 DNA: TGTGCCAGCAGCCCGGGCGGGGGGAACGAGCAGTACTTC; CDR3 protein: CASSPGGGNEQYF
D gene: -; V gene: TRBV12-3/TRBV12-4; clone size: -; J gene: TRBJ2-3; CDR3 DNA: TGTGCCAGCAGTTTAGGCGGGGCTATCCGAAACACAGATACGCAGTATTTT; CDR3 protein: CASSLGGAIRNTDTQYF
D gene: -; V gene: TRBV21-1; clone size: once; J gene: TRBJ2-1; CDR3 DNA: TGTGCCAGCAGCGCGACCCGAGCCTCGAGTCGGAATGAGCAGTTCTTC; CDR3 protein: CASSATRASSRNEQFF
D gene: -; V gene: TRBV7-9; clone size: -; J gene: TRBJ2-7; CDR3 DNA: TGTGCCAGCAGCCGGGACGGCCGGGACGGCGAGCAGTACTTC; CDR3 protein: CASSRDGRDGEQYF
D gene: TRBD1; V gene: TRBV12-3/TRBV12-4; clone size: -; J gene: TRBJ1-1; CDR3 DNA: TGTGCCAGCAAGAGACAGGGGATCGACACTGAAGCTTTCTTT; CDR3 protein: CASKRQGIDTEAFF
D gene: -; V gene: TRBV20-1; clone size: -; J gene: TRBJ1-5; CDR3 DNA: TGCAGTGCTAGAGGGGAGGGAAGCGGTCAGCCCCAGCATTTT; CDR3 protein: CSARGEGSGQPQHF
D gene: TRBD1; V gene: TRBV6-2/TRBV6-3; clone size: -; J gene: TRBJ1-1; CDR3 DNA: TGTGCCAGCAGTTATCCAGGGGGCTACACTGAAGCTTTCTTT; CDR3 protein: CASSYPGGYTEAFF
D gene: -; V gene: TRBV24-1; clone size: -; J gene: TRBJ2-1; CDR3 DNA: TGTGCCACCAGTGATGGTGGTGGGACGTTGTACAATGAGCAGTTCTTC; CDR3 protein: CATSDGGGTLYNEQFF
D gene: -; V gene: TRBV20-1; clone size: -; J gene: TRBJ2-7; CDR3 DNA: TGCAGTGCTAGAGATCACAGCCACTCCTACGAGCAGTACTTC; CDR3 protein: CSARDHSHSYEQYF
D gene: -; V gene: TRBV4-2; clone size: -; J gene: TRBJ2-1; CDR3 DNA: TGTGCCAGCAGCCAACCCAAAGGCGACAATGAGCAGTTCTTC; CDR3 protein: CASSQPKGDNEQFF
D gene: TRBD1; V gene: TRBV28; clone size: -; J gene: TRBJ2-4; CDR3 DNA: TGTGCCAGCAGTGAGGGGACACAGGGGGGCTTAGCCAAAAACATTCAGTACTTC; CDR3 protein: CASSEGTQGGLAKNIQYF
D gene: -; V gene: TRBV29-1; clone size: -; J gene: TRBJ2-3; CDR3 DNA: TGCAGCTCAAAGGGGGGGACAGGTGCAGATACGCAGTATTTT; CDR3 protein: CSSKGGTGADTQYF
D gene: -; V gene: TRBV27; clone size: -; J gene: TRBJ2-3; CDR3 DNA: TGTGCCAGCATAGTCACAGATACGCAGTATTTT; CDR3 protein: CASIVTDTQYF
D gene: -; V gene: TRBV5-1; clone size: -; J gene: TRBJ2-7; CDR3 DNA: TGCGCCAGCAGCTCATCGACAGCCTACGAGCAGTACTTC; CDR3 protein: CASSSSTAYEQYF
D gene: -; V gene: TRBV5-1; clone size: -; J gene: TRBJ2-1; CDR3 DNA: TGCGCCAGCAGCTTGGAAGGTCGGAGCTCCTACAATGAGCAGTTCTTC; CDR3 protein: CASSLEGRSSYNEQFF
D gene: TRBD1; V gene: TRBV11-2; clone size: -; J gene: TRBJ2-1; CDR3 DNA: TGTGCCAGCAGCCCCGACAGGGGGAACTACAATGAGCAGTTCTTC; CDR3 protein: CASSPDRGNYNEQFF
D gene: -; V gene: TRBV20-1; clone size: -; J gene: TRBJ2-1; CDR3 DNA: TGCAGTGGACCCTACAATGAGCAGTTCTTC; CDR3 protein: CSGPYNEQFF
D gene: TRBD1; V gene: TRBV5-4; clone size: -; J gene: TRBJ1-1; CDR3 DNA: TGTGCCAGCAGCGCACGGACAGGGGGCACTGAAGCTTTCTTT; CDR3 protein: CASSARTGGTEAFF
D gene: -; V gene: TRBV7-8; clone size: -; J gene: TRBJ2-4; CDR3 DNA: TGTGCCAGCAGCTTAGTTAGGACAGGGAGGGATGACAAAAACATTCAGTACTTC; CDR3 protein: CASSLVRTGRDDKNIQYF
D gene: -; V gene: TRBV9; clone size: -; J gene: TRBJ1-2; CDR3 DNA: TGTGCCAGCAGCGTAGAAGCCAGCTATGGCTACACCTTC; CDR3 protein: CASSVEASYGYTF
D gene: -; V gene: TRBV20-1; clone size: -; J gene: TRBJ2-5; CDR3 DNA: TGCGCTGGACAATACCAAGAGACCCAGTACTTC; CDR3 protein: CAGQYQETQYF
D gene: TRBD2; V gene: TRBV29-1; clone size: -; J gene: TRBJ2-1; CDR3 DNA: TGCAGTGTTACGACTAGCGGGATTGAGCAGTTCTTC; CDR3 protein: CSVTTSGIEQFF
D gene: TRBD2; V gene: TRBV18; clone size: -; J gene: TRBJ2-7; CDR3 DNA: TGTGCCAGCTCACCACCAAGACCCCAGCGGGAGTTGCGTTACGAGCAGTACTTC; CDR3 protein: CASSPPRPQRELRYEQYF
D gene: -; V gene: TRBV15; clone size: -; J gene: TRBJ1-2; CDR3 DNA: TGTGCCACCAGCAACGGGGTTAACTATGGCTACACCTTC; CDR3 protein: CATSNGVNYGYTF
D gene: TRBD2; V gene: TRBV29-1; clone size: -; J gene: TRBJ2-3; CDR3 DNA: TGCAGCCTTTCTCCAGCGGGAGATCGTTCCACGCAGTATTTT; CDR3 protein: CSLSPAGDRSTQYF
D gene: TRBD2; V gene: TRBV13; clone size: once; J gene: TRBJ2-5; CDR3 DNA: TGTGCCAGCAGCTTAGGCTTAGGCGGGAGGGGGCGAGAGACCCAGTACTTC; CDR3 protein: CASSLGLGGRGRETQYF
D gene: -; V gene: TRBV9; clone size: -; J gene: TRBJ2-1; CDR3 DNA: TGTGCCAGCAGCGTAGTTGGGACGAGGGGGCAGTTCTTC; CDR3 protein: CASSVVGTRGQFF
D gene: TRBD2; V gene: TRBV27; clone size: -; J gene: TRBJ2-7; CDR3 DNA: TGTGCCAGCAGTGCTAGCGGCTACGAGCAGTACTTC; CDR3 protein: CASSASGYEQYF
D gene: TRBD1; V gene: TRBV19; clone size: -; J gene: TRBJ2-1; CDR3 DNA: TGTGCCAGTAGTATAACAGGGGGCGCAGAGAAGCAGTTCTTC; CDR3 protein: CASSITGGAEKQFF
D gene: TRBD1; V gene: TRBV28; clone size: -; J gene: TRBJ2-5; CDR3 DNA: TGTGCCAGCAGAGCCCCCGGTGGGGGACAGGCAGAGGAGACCCAGTACTTC; CDR3 protein: CASRAPGGGQAEETQYF
D gene: -; V gene: TRBV7-3; clone size: -; J gene: TRBJ2-3; CDR3 DNA: TGTGCCAGCAGCTTGGGGGGTTTGACAGATACGCAGTATTTT; CDR3 protein: CASSLGGLTDTQYF